Listed below are T cell receptor beta chains from one sample, sequenced in a study of blood T cell repertoires in COVID-19. Only in-frame clones appear in the TCRdb table, and some are missing; sequencing was by immunoSEQ multiplex PCR. The top ten hold 1% of the sample, which has a few hundred thousand clones, roughly 88% seen once. Sequenced sample: PBMCs or T cells enriched from blood (not recorded which). The receptors were sampled from a woman aged 30 to 39 who had recovered from COVID-19. CDR3s include the opening cysteine and the closing phenylalanine or tryptophan.

j_gene	len	v_gene	CDR3aa
TRBJ2-2	13	TRBV29-1	CSVGARPTGELFF
TRBJ1-1	16	TRBV4-1	CASSQRGQLSNTEAFF
TRBJ1-2	13	TRBV11-3	CASSLGGKGGYTF
TRBJ1-1	14	TRBV18	CASSPRQGQGEAFF
TRBJ2-1	17	TRBV6-2/TRBV6-3	CASSYEVPSGTYNEQFF
TRBJ2-2	17	TRBV5-1	CASSLPTGTRNTGELFF
TRBJ2-5	13	TRBV29-1	CSVELTGSKTQYF
TRBJ2-3	17	TRBV28	CASRVSSGGLNTDTQYF
TRBJ1-2	15	TRBV27	CASRLTGSLNYGYTF
TRBJ2-3	16	TRBV5-6	CASSGDGGFSTDTQYF
TRBJ1-2	16	TRBV28	CASREAGTGERYGYTF
TRBJ1-2	13	TRBV5-1	CASSLTGSYGYTF
TRBJ2-1	15	TRBV19	CASSIIQSTYNEQFF
TRBJ1-5	15	TRBV5-1	CASSLSAGKDQPQHF
TRBJ2-1	16	TRBV10-3	CAISESENRASSEQFF
TRBJ2-7	16	TRBV7-2	CASSLAEGARSYEQYF
TRBJ1-6	18	TRBV10-3	CAISETRDSYSYNSPLHF
TRBJ2-7	16	TRBV7-3	CASSLMGPGATVEQYF
TRBJ2-1	16	TRBV11-2	CASSQAKGTAYNEQFF
TRBJ1-2	13	TRBV27	CATWPGRNYGYTF
TRBJ1-4	12	TRBV18	CASSPAGEKLFF
TRBJ1-2	14	TRBV30	CAWSPGGANYGYTF
TRBJ2-1	14	TRBV19	CASHSGRSYNEQFF
TRBJ2-1	17	TRBV10-2	CASSESGVLRGLNEQFF
TRBJ1-4	16	TRBV10-3	CAISEAGQENNEKLFF
TRBJ2-7	16	TRBV18	CASSPRMQANSYEQYF
TRBJ1-6	16	TRBV5-1	CASSKTGGQGYSPLHF
TRBJ1-6	17	TRBV7-9	CASSLMGLTGADSPLHF
TRBJ2-1	12	TRBV11-1	CASEARGYEQFF
TRBJ2-7	14	TRBV28	CASSSGLPTYEQYF
TRBJ1-5	12	TRBV27	CAGQVMDQPQHF
TRBJ2-1	13	TRBV11-3	CASRGSGYNEQFF
TRBJ2-5	15	TRBV19	CASSYRGQGQETQYF
TRBJ2-5	14	TRBV7-3	CASSLNPAGETQYF
TRBJ1-1	12	TRBV28	CASSLRQPEAFF
TRBJ2-3	17	TRBV18	CASSPVGTGGAGDTQYF
TRBJ2-6	16	TRBV21-1	CASSKVNGSGANVLTF
TRBJ1-2	14	TRBV27	CASRPNWEEDGYTF
TRBJ1-2	13	TRBV19	CASSQGAHDGYTF
TRBJ2-7	15	TRBV6-6	CASTQGGQQSYEQYF
TRBJ1-2	16	TRBV28	CASSFTSRDTNYGYTF
TRBJ2-7	16	TRBV7-2	CASSATQGLAGHEQYF
TRBJ1-2	14	TRBV15	CATSRGLAGYGYTF
TRBJ2-2	19	TRBV5-1	CASSANTGVIPLNTGELFF
TRBJ1-2	15	TRBV5-1	CASSHPGQSLRGYTF
TRBJ1-2	14	TRBV5-1	CASSLGRGSYGYTF
TRBJ1-1	11	TRBV11-3	CASRRGTEAFF